This T cell receptor (beta chain) was profiled in a study of STAT5B mutations in CD4+ large granular lymphocyte leukemia. Using immunoSEQ multiplex PCR, the repertoire was profiled, and TCRdb retains in-frame clones only, with some absent. Of 20,000 to 25,000 clones in the sample, 60% to 80% were seen once. Trimming stripped 1 base from V and 4 bases from J, with 7 bases between. Germline CDR1 is SNHLY and CDR2 is FYNNEI. This CDR3 is built from 14 residues. Sequenced sample: CD4+ T cells from blood buffy coats. This clonotype was obtained from a human donor in good health. V is TRBV2 and J is TRBJ2-2; maybe TRBD2 (5 bases). CDR3 amino acids: CASSEEGATGELFF. DNA for the CDR3: TGTGCCAGCAGTGAAGAGGGAGCCACCGGGGAGCTGTTTTTT.